This T cell receptor beta chain was documented in a study of blood T cells in healthy people across ages (dated by TCRdb to between 2014 and 2017). At the level of the whole study: Template switching captured roughly one uniquely barcoded TCR beta cDNA molecule per two T cells in model experiments. To track age-related changes in TCR beta repertoire diversity, the study relied on deep sequencing normalized with unique cDNA molecular identifiers. Four age groups were formed from the donors: young (average roughly 15 years), middle-aged (approximately 40), aged (under 70) and long-lived (82). Donors of different ages were randomly distributed across sequencing lanes to avoid experimental bias. The study analyzed two additional independent replicas of 1 million unique cDNA reads from the same blood draw for two donors, one aged 18 to 30 and one aged 80 or older. Broad study findings and their caveats: Compared with the aged group, more naive CD4+ T cells, fewer expanded clones and increased TCR diversity were shown by the long-lived group, suggesting age selection. The percentage of naive T cells measured by flow cytometry correlated strongly with observed TCR beta diversity. As age increased, observed TCR beta diversity per million T cells dropped in a roughly linear way, and a significant reduction was already evident by age roughly 40. Donor CMV infection status was unknown, potentially confounding age-related changes in expanded clonotypes. Conclusive comparison of naive and antigen-experienced compartments was prevented by the profiling of bulk unsorted PBMCs. Estimates of total diversity from one million sequenced T cells were regarded as lower bounds and underestimates.

Libraries were built with 5' RACE. These reads were obtained on an Illumina HiSeq 2500. A second PCR of roughly 7 to 11 cycles was performed with a sample-barcoded 5' primer and a J-beta primer mix. Each TCR beta cDNA molecule received a unique molecular identifier from a template-switch 5' adaptor carrying 12 random nucleotides. Each sample yielded at least 2.5 million CDR3-containing paired-end reads. All of the RNA was converted into first-strand cDNA using the Mint cDNA synthesis kit, with a TRBC-specific oligonucleotide serving as the primer. After uracil-DNA glycosylase treatment, a first 18-cycle PCR used universal primers M1SS and BC2_uni_R on all cDNA. As for the original processing: For normalization, 1 million high-quality reads, each with a distinct molecular identifier, were randomly selected from each sample. Instead of being binned into consensus sequences, reads that shared molecular identifiers were thrown out. MiTCR, with a Q25 quality threshold and the strictest error-elimination algorithm, was used for CDR3 identification, clonotype clustering and error correction. A nonparametric unseen species model with Euler transformation was used to estimate lower-bound total TCR beta diversity. In TCRdb, the public reads were trimmed at Q25 with fastp and aligned with MiXCR, with productive beta chains retained. CDR3 protein duplicates are merged, each entry listing the most common genes and DNA. TCRdb assigned the V and J calls; the authors' analysis was not used. The sample includes 850,000 to 1,300,000 distinct CDR3 sequences, with 40% to 55% observed a single time. Clones ranked in the top ten supply 18% of the sample.

The donors were roughly 39 Caucasian individuals from Russia, aged roughly 6 to 90 years, who were systemically healthy. Each donor gave approximately 9.3 milliliters of peripheral blood, collected into EDTA-treated Vacutainer tubes. PBMCs were isolated by Ficoll-Paque density-gradient centrifugation, with at least 6 million obtained per sample. Trizol reagent was used to extract total RNA from the PBMCs, yielding at least 5.5 micrograms per sample. Naive CD45RAhigh/CD27high T cell percentages were measured by flow cytometry on a PBMC aliquot from every donor. The CDR3, cysteine through phenylalanine, is 15 amino acids long. Here the CDR3 DNA is all that survives: 45 bases in frame from base 1. CDR1 and CDR2 were assigned from the germline V gene as SGHAT and FQNNGV. For this chain, trimming is 5 bases at the V end and 2 bases at the J end, and the number of junction bases without a gene match is 5.

Only one count was recorded for this clonotype. The target of this receptor is not known. Qualities for individual bases were not recorded, and no much larger clone is one base off. The receptor was derived from a woman between 55 and 75 years old in good health. The chain joins TRBV11-2 to TRBJ2-3; 9 of the junction bases match TRBD1. Sequenced input: blood. The nucleotide sequence is TGTGCCAGCAGCCTGAGGACAGGGGTCACAGATACGCAGTATTTT. It translates to CASSLRTGVTDTQYF.